The source of this T cell receptor (beta chain) is a study of T cells after somatic rescue of genetic block. TCRdb's copy holds only in-frame clones and misses some; the assay was immunoSEQ multiplex PCR. The data hold 70,000 or so clones, with 90% to 95% observed a single time. CDR1 and CDR2 (germline): LNHDA, SQIVND (reference sequence). This CDR3 is built from 16 residues. The sequence derives from a man aged 40-50 years. The chain links TRBV19 to TRBJ2-5; TRBD1 matches at 10 bases. The J call may be mistaken, given a closer DNA end match to TRBJ2-7. The material sequenced was peripheral blood mononuclear cells (PBMCs). This CDR3 is CASSRQGTGASYEQYF. CDR3 DNA: TGTGCCAGTAGTCGCCAGGGGACAGGGGCGAGCTACGAGCAGTACTTC.